This record looks at one TCR beta chain sequence and its context. Its antigen is not known. The entry originates in a study of blood T cells in healthy people across ages. Trimming cost V 0 bases and J 1 base, with 14 bases left between them. The germline gives CDR1 SGHKS, CDR2 YYEKEE (reference sequence). The CDR3 spans 17 residues. Using a J-beta primer mix together with a sample-barcoded 5' primer, a second PCR was run for about 7 to 12 cycles. Each cDNA molecule received a tag from a template-switch adaptor that had 12 random nucleotides. TCRdb re-called the 5' RACE reads through MiXCR, storing one row per CDR3 protein. The sample gives 1.8 million or so distinct CDR3 sequences, more than 35% of which show up once; about 21% is in the top ten. Study-level results: Comparison with aged donors showed that long-lived donors had more naive CD4+ cells and higher diversity. PBMC samples, being unsorted, prevented any conclusive comparison of naive and antigen-experienced cells.

What was sequenced was blood. This receptor was taken from a human donor in good health. The V call is TRBV5-5, the J call TRBJ2-4; D ambiguous. CDR3 loop: CASSLDPALVAKNIQYF. CDR3 coding DNA: TGTGCCAGCAGCTTGGATCCGGCGCTAGTGGCCAAAAACATTCAGTACTTC.